This is a list of T cell receptor beta chains from one sample in a study of regulatory T cells in long-lasting Graves disease. TCRdb re-derived calls from the multiplex PCR reads in MiXCR, one entry per CDR3 protein. Altogether around 460,000 distinct CDR3 sequences are present, approximately 22% being singletons, with the ten largest covering around 13%. The sequenced sample was peripheral blood mononuclear cells (PBMCs), obtained when the disease was refractory, from a patient treated with antithyroid drugs. These receptors all stem from a female donor with Graves disease. Each CDR3 is given with its conserved first and last residue. A D gene is named only where the DNA matches it firmly. The size entry is marked missing in some rows and otherwise reads once, few, many or a size class.

v_call	clone_size	d_call	cdr3_length	j_call	cdr3_aa	cdr3_nt
TRBV20-1	few	TRBD2	14	TRBJ2-1	CSALGVAGGNEQFF	TGCAGTGCTCTCGGGGTAGCGGGGGGCAATGAGCAGTTCTTC
TRBV6-1	many	TRBD2	16	TRBJ2-7	CASSGPSLAGLYEQYF	TGTGCCAGCAGTGGCCCCTCCCTAGCGGGCCTCTACGAGCAGTACTTC
TRBV7-9	few	TRBD2	15	TRBJ2-1	CASSTLQSLRGVGFF	TGTGCCAGCAGCACCCTACAGTCATTGCGGGGGGTCGGGTTCTTC
TRBV20-1	NA	TRBD1	14	TRBJ2-5	CSARAGTGRETQYF	TGCAGTGCTAGAGCCGGGACAGGGAGAGAGACCCAGTACTTC
TRBV3-1	many	NA	14	TRBJ1-1	CASSQENRPSEAFF	TGTGCCAGCAGCCAAGAAAACAGACCGTCTGAAGCTTTCTTT
TRBV4-1	NA	TRBD2	16	TRBJ2-7	CASSQVGTSGVYEQYF	TGCGCCAGCAGCCAAGTAGGGACTAGCGGGGTCTACGAGCAGTACTTC
TRBV6-1	many	NA	14	TRBJ1-2	CASSATQGRNGYTF	TGTGCCAGCAGTGCAACACAGGGAAGGAACGGCTACACCTTC
TRBV9	NA	NA	15	TRBJ1-6	CASSVVAGGHSPLHF	TGTGCCAGCAGCGTAGTCGCGGGGGGGCATTCACCCCTCCACTTT
TRBV12-3/TRBV12-4	few	NA	11	TRBJ2-7	CASSTGNEQYF	TGTGCCAGCTCGACAGGAAACGAGCAGTACTTC
TRBV6-2/TRBV6-3	many	NA	16	TRBJ1-5	CASSLIGTLSNQPQHF	TGTGCCAGCAGTTTAATCGGGACGCTGAGCAATCAGCCCCAGCATTTT
TRBV12-3/TRBV12-4	many	NA	14	TRBJ2-7	CASRSSKITYEQYF	TGTGCCAGCCGTAGCAGTAAGATTACCTACGAGCAGTACTTC
TRBV12-3/TRBV12-4	NA	NA	13	TRBJ1-1	CASRSAGPTEALF	TGCGCCAGCAGGTCCGCAGGACCCACTGAAGCTCTCTTT
TRBV14	NA	NA	14	TRBJ2-3	CASSQALASDTQYF	TGTGCCAGCAGCCAAGCCCTAGCCTCAGATACGCAGTATTTT
TRBV6-1	many	NA	17	TRBJ1-6	CASSGDPGWGINSPLHF	TGTGCCAGCAGTGGGGACCCCGGATGGGGAATCAATTCACCCCTCCACTTT
TRBV7-2	many	NA	13	TRBJ1-5	CASSLIRGQPQHF	TGTGCCAGCAGCTTAATCCGGGGCCAGCCCCAGCATTTT
TRBV13	many	NA	13	TRBJ2-5	CASKKQGAETQYF	TGTGCCAGCAAAAAACAGGGAGCGGAGACCCAGTACTTC
TRBV6-2/TRBV6-3	few	TRBD1	14	TRBJ1-3	CASSYQGGRNTIYF	TGTGCCAGCAGTTACCAGGGGGGGAGGAACACCATATATTTT
TRBV7-2	many	NA	12	TRBJ1-1	CASSFGTTEAFF	TGTGCCAGCAGCTTCGGGACAACTGAAGCTTTCTTT
TRBV29-1	NA	TRBD2	14	TRBJ2-3	CSVLTSGSTDTQYF	TGCAGCGTCCTGACTAGCGGGAGTACAGATACGCAGTATTTT
TRBV6-5	many	NA	13	TRBJ2-5	CASSYRPRETQYF	TGTGCCAGCAGTTACAGACCTCGAGAGACCCAGTACTTC
TRBV11-2	many	NA	15	TRBJ2-5	CASSSQRRGKETQYF	TGTGCCAGCAGCAGCCAACGGCGGGGCAAAGAGACCCAGTACTTC
TRBV20-1	NA	TRBD2	16	TRBJ2-7	CSASETSGGDSYEQYF	TGCAGTGCTAGCGAAACTAGCGGGGGGGATTCCTACGAGCAGTACTTC
TRBV6-1	NA	NA	17	TRBJ2-2	CASTLTPDSEVTGELFF	TGTGCCAGCACCCTAACACCGGACAGCGAAGTCACCGGGGAGCTGTTTTTT